A single sample gave rise to the 17 T cell receptor beta chains below, sequenced in a study of early T cells in non-severe SARS-CoV-2 infection. TCRdb recomputed calls from the 5' RACE reads with MiXCR, one row per CDR3 protein. The table lists tens of thousands of distinct CDR3 sequences, around an eighth of them singletons. The specimen sequenced was whole blood. The receptors derive from an adult who was a healthcare worker with PCR-confirmed SARS-CoV-2 infection or an uninfected control (not recorded which).

In its sample, this clonotype was seen many times. The J gene is TRBJ1-6, the V gene TRBV2; 10 bases fit TRBD1. Germline-derived CDR1 and CDR2 are SNHLY and FYNNEI. The CDR3 is made up of 14 amino acids. V shed 5 bases and J 7 bases; nucleotides not matched to a gene: 2. Here the CDR3 reads CASSRQGANSPLHF. The CDR3 DNA reads TGTGCCAGCAGTAGACAGGGGGCGAATTCACCCCTCCACTTT.

This clonotype was recorded at least ten times. DNA for the CDR3: TGTGCCAGCAGCCGCCTCCCCAGCGAGCAGTACTTC. It translates to CASSRLPSEQYF. This chain joins TRBV6-5 and TRBJ2-7; D not certain. Germline V gene lookup returns CDR1 MNHEY and CDR2 SVGAGI. The CDR3 extends over 12 amino acids. V lost 6 bases and J 6 bases, leaving 12 bases between the germline ends.

As concerns this clonotype: A far larger clone is one nucleotide away, so this likely arose from a read error. CDR3 residues: CASSRQPYEQFF. The CDR3 DNA reads TGTGCCAGCAGTAGACAACCCTACGAGCAGTTCTTC. The chain links TRBV28 to TRBJ2-1; D remains ambiguous. Trimming cost V 5 bases and J 10 bases, with 12 bases left between them. The CDR3 runs to 12 residues. Germline V gene lookup returns CDR1 MDHEN and CDR2 SYDVKM. Variable domain in full (rest from reference TRBV28 and TRBJ2-1): DVKVTQSSRYLVKRTGEKVFLECVQDMDHENMFWYRQDPGLGLRLIYFSYDVKMKEKGDIPEGYSVSREKKERFSLILESASTNQTSMYLCASSRQPYEQFFGPGTRLTVL.

Only one count was recorded for this clonotype. The chain carries TRBV27 and TRBJ2-1; a weak D match, TRBD2 (5 bases). Trimming removed 4 bases at V and 10 bases at J, with 11 bases between. CDR1 and CDR2 (germline): MNHEY, SMNVEV (reference sequence). The CDR3 contains 12 residues. The CDR3 reads CASSSGTTEQFF. DNA for the CDR3: TGTGCCAGCAGTTCGGGAACGACGGAGCAGTTCTTC.

This clonotype was seen a few times. This chain uses TRBV27 with TRBJ2-1; 9 nucleotides line up with TRBD2. CDR1 MNHEY and CDR2 SMNVEV come from the germline V gene (reference sequence). The CDR3 totals 16 residues. The V gene end was trimmed by 4 bases and the J gene end by 0 bases; junction bases not matched to a gene: 4. The CDR3 bases are TGTGCCAGCAGTTACGATAGCGGGAGCTCCTACAATGAGCAGTTCTTC. Amino acids: CASSYDSGSSYNEQFF.

This clonotype was detected ten times or more. V is TRBV7-2 and J is TRBJ2-2, with D unclear. The CDR3 has 14 residues. Trimming removed 1 base at V and 5 bases at J, with 8 bases between. Germline loops: CDR1 SGHTA, CDR2 FQGNSA. This CDR3 reads CASSLEQLTGELFF. CDR3 DNA sequence: TGTGCCAGCAGCTTAGAACAGCTTACCGGGGAGCTGTTTTTT.

This clonotype was counted many times. The rearrangement links TRBV12-5 to TRBJ1-1; D remains ambiguous. CDR1 is LGHNT and CDR2 is FRNRAP in the germline V gene. This CDR3 spans 13 amino acids. V lost 4 bases and J 1 base, leaving 7 bases between the germline ends. The CDR3, as DNA: TGTGCTAGTGGTTCCCAGCGGAACACTGAAGCTTTCTTT. The encoded protein is CASGSQRNTEAFF.

This clonotype came up many times. This chain uses TRBV12-3 or TRBV12-4 with TRBJ2-3, with TRBD2 matching 7 bases. This CDR3 contains 15 residues. Trimming at V came to 6 bases and at J to 1 base, leaving 7 bases not matched to a gene. Here the CDR3 reads CASSAPGLRTDTQYF. The CDR3 DNA sequence: TGTGCCAGCAGCGCGCCGGGACTACGCACAGATACGCAGTATTTT.

Ten or more counts support this clonotype. V gene TRBV7-2 combines with J gene TRBJ1-5; D ambiguous. The germline V gene has CDR1 SGHTA and CDR2 FQGNSA. V lost 3 bases and J 0 bases, leaving 12 bases between the germline ends. CDR3 size: 16 residues. CDR3 in amino acids: CASSFSSGYSNQPQHF. The DNA of the CDR3 is TGTGCCAGCAGCTTCTCTTCGGGTTATAGCAATCAGCCCCAGCATTTT.

This chain connects TRBV6-6 to TRBJ2-7; D gene unclear. Germline lookup yields CDR1 MNHNY and CDR2 SVGAGI (reference sequence). CDR3 size: 14 residues. V was cut by 6 bases and J by 0 bases, with 12 bases left in between. This CDR3 is CASSGRTSSYEQYF. CDR3 DNA sequence: TGTGCCAGCAGCGGACGGACGAGCTCCTACGAGCAGTACTTC.

Many counts were recorded for this clonotype. This chain joins TRBV6-1 and TRBJ2-1; D not resolved. Germline assignment: CDR1 MNHNS and CDR2 SASEGT. Trimming cost V 5 bases and J 2 bases, with 25 bases left between them. The CDR3 is 19 amino acids. CDR3 coding DNA: TGTGCCAGCAGTCATCCCCCTCTTTTAAGGCGTCCGACCTACAATGAGCAGTTCTTC. Translated: CASSHPPLLRRPTYNEQFF.

This clonotype has ten or more counts. V usage is TRBV7-9 and J usage is TRBJ2-3, with D hard to call. CDR1 is SEHNR and CDR2 is FQNEAQ in the germline V gene (reference sequence). The CDR3 runs 14 residues. Trimming took off 5 bases at V and 0 bases at J, with 9 bases between the two ends. CDR3 bases: TGTGCCAGCAGCCCCCCGGGTAGCACAGATACGCAGTATTTT. Protein: CASSPPGSTDTQYF.

This clonotype has a count of ten or more. The chain couples TRBV20-1 to TRBJ1-5; possible D gene TRBD1, 6 bases. The CDR3 contains 15 residues. Trimming left V 1 base short and J 2 bases short, with 12 bases between. Per the germline V gene, CDR1 is DFQATT and CDR2 is SNEGSKA (reference sequence). DNA for the CDR3: TGCAGTGCTAGAGTCGAGGCAGGGGGCAATCAGCCCCAGCATTTT. Its protein is CSARVEAGGNQPQHF.

This clonotype was recorded many times. The chain is built from TRBV20-1 and TRBJ2-3, with D possibly matching TRBD2 (7 bases). V lost 4 bases and J lost 0, with 14 bases in between. The CDR3 sequence is 15 residues long. Germline V gene lookup returns CDR1 DFQATT and CDR2 SNEGSKA (reference sequence). CDR3 sequence reads: CSAMAGASSTDTQYF. The CDR3 nucleotides read TGCAGTGCTATGGCGGGGGCTTCTAGCACAGATACGCAGTATTTT.

This clonotype was observed at least ten times. The V and J genes are TRBV19 and TRBJ1-5; TRBD1 might be the D (5 bases). V lost 4 bases, J lost 9 bases, and 19 bases lay in between. The CDR3 is 15 residues long. Germline assignment: CDR1 LNHDA and CDR2 SQIVND (reference sequence). This CDR3 reads CASSTNQGAGVPQHF. In DNA form, the CDR3 reads TGTGCCAGTAGTACCAACCAGGGAGCGGGAGTGCCCCAGCATTTT.

This clonotype was observed at least ten times. The V and J genes are TRBV9 and TRBJ2-3; maybe TRBD2 (6 bases). The CDR3 length is 17 residues. Germline V lookup: CDR1 SGDLS, CDR2 YYNGEE. The V end lost 2 bases, the J end lost 0 bases, and 16 bases lay between the germline ends. The CDR3, as DNA: TGTGCCAGCAGCGTTGTAGTCGGTAGCGGAAGCACAGATACGCAGTATTTT. Protein product: CASSVVVGSGSTDTQYF.

The sample holds many counts of this clonotype. This chain links TRBV20-1 with TRBJ2-1, with 7 bases that match TRBD2. Germline lookup yields CDR1 DFQATT and CDR2 SNEGSKA (reference sequence). J was trimmed by 4 bases and V by 3 bases; bases with no gene match: 6. The CDR3 has 14 amino acids. The CDR3 nucleotides read TGCAGTGCTAGCGGGAGGTATCAATACAATGAGCAGTTCTTC. This translates into CSASGRYQYNEQFF.